The 7 T cell receptor beta chains below come from one sample, sequenced in a study of T cell responses to AZD1222 COVID-19 vaccine. Assay: immunoSEQ multiplex PCR; the TCRdb copy retains only in-frame clones and omits some. The sample carries some 150,000 clones, 90% recorded once. The input for sequencing was peripheral blood, taken on day 0 of AZD1222 vaccination. Every receptor here comes from an adult in good health.

The chain couples TRBV6-5 to TRBJ1-1, with D perhaps TRBD1 (6 bases). V lost 8 bases and J 7 bases, leaving 20 bases between the germline ends. Looked up from germline, CDR1 is MNHEY and CDR2 is SVGAGI. The CDR3 spans 14 residues. CDR3 amino acids: CASGTGRGSGEAFF. The CDR3 bases are TGTGCCAGCGGTACTGGGAGGGGGAGCGGTGAAGCTTTCTTT.

The V gene is TRBV7-2, the J gene TRBJ1-6; D not certain. The CDR3 consists of 13 residues. Germline V gene lookup returns CDR1 SGHTA and CDR2 FQGNSA. V shed 5 bases and J shed 7 bases, with 9 bases lying between them. The CDR3 bases are TGTGCCAGCAGCGCACTAAAAAATTCACCCCTCCACTTT. The encoded protein is CASSALKNSPLHF.

This sequence joins TRBV20-1 and TRBJ2-3; no clear D gene. Trimming pared 3 bases from V and 0 bases from J, leaving 10 bases between. The CDR3 has 14 amino acids. Germline CDR1 reads DFQATT; CDR2 reads SNEGSKA (reference sequence). The CDR3 loop is CSASNGRSTDTQYF. As DNA, the CDR3 is TGCAGTGCTAGTAATGGTAGAAGCACAGATACGCAGTATTTT.

The V call is TRBV9, the J call TRBJ2-1; 14 bases line up with TRBD2. J gave up 10 bases and V 7 bases, and 13 bases lay outside the gene matches. The CDR3 covers 16 residues. Germline assignment: CDR1 SGDLS and CDR2 YYNGEE. The CDR3 loop is CASSETGTSGSHEQFF. The CDR3 DNA is TGTGCCAGCTCTGAGACAGGGACTAGCGGGAGTCACGAGCAGTTCTTC.

The V gene is TRBV30, the J gene TRBJ1-4; D is possibly TRBD1 (6 bases). The V gene lost 5 bases and the J gene lost 0 bases, with 13 bases spanning the gap. The CDR3 is made up of 15 amino acids. Per the germline V gene, CDR1 is GTSNPN and CDR2 is SVGIG (reference sequence). DNA for the CDR3: TGTGCCTGGGTCCCGCGGACAGCAACTAATGAAAAACTGTTTTTT. As protein: CAWVPRTATNEKLFF. The whole variable domain, filled in from reference TRBV30 and TRBJ1-4, reads SQTIHQWPATLVQPVGSPLSLECTVEGTSNPNLYWYRQAAGRGLQLLFYSVGIGQISSEVPQNLSASRPQDRQFILSSKKLLLSDSGFYLCAWVPRTATNEKLFFGSGTQLSVL.

The V gene is TRBV25-1, the J gene TRBJ2-7, with D unclear. The CDR3 has 15 amino acids. The V end was cut by 6 bases, the J end by 2 bases, with 17 bases between. Germline V CDR1 and CDR2: MGHDK, SYGVNS. CDR3 sequence: CASSHGLGLTYEQYF. The CDR3 nucleotides read TGTGCCAGCAGCCACGGGTTGGGGTTGACCTACGAGCAGTACTTC.

The chain employs TRBV19 and TRBJ1-2; no firm D call. CDR3 length: 13 residues. Per germline, CDR1 LNHDA and CDR2 SQIVND (reference sequence). Between the trimmed V and J ends, which lost 6 bases and 8 bases, there was a span of 16 bases. The CDR3 loop is CASRSISIFGYTF. In nucleotides, the CDR3 is TGTGCCAGTAGAAGCATTTCCATATTCGGCTACACCTTC.